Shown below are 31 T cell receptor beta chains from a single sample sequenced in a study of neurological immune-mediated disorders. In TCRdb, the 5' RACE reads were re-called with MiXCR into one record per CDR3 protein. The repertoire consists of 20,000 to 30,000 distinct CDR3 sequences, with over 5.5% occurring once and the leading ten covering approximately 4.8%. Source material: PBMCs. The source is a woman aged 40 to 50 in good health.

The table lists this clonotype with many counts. CDR3 in DNA: TGTGCCAGCAGTGAATTCGGCCAGCAGTACTTC. This gives the protein CASSEFGQQYF. This sequence joins TRBV2 and TRBJ2-7, with no clear D. V gave up 2 bases and J gave up 8 bases, with 7 bases separating them. Germline CDR1 SNHLY, CDR2 FYNNEI. This CDR3 comprises 11 residues.

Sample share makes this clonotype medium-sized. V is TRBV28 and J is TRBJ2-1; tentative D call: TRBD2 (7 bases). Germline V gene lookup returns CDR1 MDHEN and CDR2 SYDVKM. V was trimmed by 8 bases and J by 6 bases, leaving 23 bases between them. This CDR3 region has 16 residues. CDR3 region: CASGGRWIGGRNEQFF. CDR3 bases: TGTGCCAGCGGCGGAAGGTGGATCGGGGGGCGCAATGAGCAGTTCTTC.

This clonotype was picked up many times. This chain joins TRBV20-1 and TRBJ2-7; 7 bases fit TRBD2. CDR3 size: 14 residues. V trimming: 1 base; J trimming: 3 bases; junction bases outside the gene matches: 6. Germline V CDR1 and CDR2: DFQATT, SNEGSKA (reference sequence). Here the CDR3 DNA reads TGCAGTGCTAGAGGGGGAGGGCGGTACTACGAGCAGTACTTC. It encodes CSARGGGRYYEQYF.

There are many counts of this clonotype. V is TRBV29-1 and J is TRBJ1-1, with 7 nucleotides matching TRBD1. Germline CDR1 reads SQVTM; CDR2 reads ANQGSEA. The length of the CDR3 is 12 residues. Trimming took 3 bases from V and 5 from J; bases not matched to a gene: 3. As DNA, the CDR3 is TGCAGCGTTGAGCAGGGGGGAACTGAAGCTTTCTTT. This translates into CSVEQGGTEAFF.

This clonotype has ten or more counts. CDR3 residues: CSARVAGYEQYF. The CDR3 DNA sequence: TGCAGTGCTAGAGTTGCGGGGTACGAGCAGTACTTC. The chain combines TRBV20-1 with TRBJ2-7; weak D call: TRBD2 (6 bases). CDR3 length equals 12 residues. Trimming pared 1 base from V and 4 bases from J, leaving 8 bases between. The germline V gene has CDR1 DFQATT and CDR2 SNEGSKA (reference sequence).

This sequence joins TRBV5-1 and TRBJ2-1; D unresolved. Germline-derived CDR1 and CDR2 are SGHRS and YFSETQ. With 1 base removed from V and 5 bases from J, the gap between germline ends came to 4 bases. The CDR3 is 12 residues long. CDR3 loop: CASSLHNNEQFF. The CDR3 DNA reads TGCGCCAGCAGCTTGCATAACAATGAGCAGTTCTTC.

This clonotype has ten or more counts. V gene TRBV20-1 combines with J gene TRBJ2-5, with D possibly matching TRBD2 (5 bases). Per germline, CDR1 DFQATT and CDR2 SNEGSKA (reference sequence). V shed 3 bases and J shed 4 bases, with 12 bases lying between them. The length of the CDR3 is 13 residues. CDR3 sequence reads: CSASLGLRETQYF. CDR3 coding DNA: TGCAGTGCTAGCCTAGGACTTCGAGAGACCCAGTACTTC.

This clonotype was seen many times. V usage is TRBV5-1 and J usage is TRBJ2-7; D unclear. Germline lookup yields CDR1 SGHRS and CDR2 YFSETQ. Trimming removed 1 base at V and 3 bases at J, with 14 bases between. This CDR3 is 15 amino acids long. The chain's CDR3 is CASSLLSSSLYEQYF. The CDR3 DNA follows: TGCGCCAGCAGCTTGTTGTCCTCCTCCCTCTACGAGCAGTACTTC. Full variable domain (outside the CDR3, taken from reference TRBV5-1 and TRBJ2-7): KAGVTQTPRYLIKTRGQQVTLSCSPISGHRSVSWYQQTPGQGLQFLFEYFSETQRNKGNFPGRFSGRQFSNSRSEMNVSTLELGDSALYLCASSLLSSSLYEQYFGPGTRLTVT.

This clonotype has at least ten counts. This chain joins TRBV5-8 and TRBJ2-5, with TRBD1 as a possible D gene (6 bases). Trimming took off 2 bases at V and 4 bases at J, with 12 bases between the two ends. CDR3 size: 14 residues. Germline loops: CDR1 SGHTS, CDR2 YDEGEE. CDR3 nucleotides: TGTGCCAGCAGCTTAGAAGGGGGTGTAGAGACCCAGTACTTC. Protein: CASSLEGGVETQYF. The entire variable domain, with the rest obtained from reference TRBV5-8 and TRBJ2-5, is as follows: EAGVTQSPTHLIKTRGQQATLRCSPISGHTSVYWYQQALGLGLQFLLWYDEGEERNRGNFPPRFSGRQFPNYSSELNVNALELEDSALYLCASSLEGGVETQYFGPGTRLLVL.

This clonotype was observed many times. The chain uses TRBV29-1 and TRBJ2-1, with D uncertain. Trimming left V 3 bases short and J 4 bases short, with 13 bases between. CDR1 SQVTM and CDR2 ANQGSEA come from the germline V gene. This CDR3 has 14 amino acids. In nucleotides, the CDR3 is TGCAGCGTTGAGGCGCAGGTGCTGTACAATGAGCAGTTCTTC. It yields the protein CSVEAQVLYNEQFF.

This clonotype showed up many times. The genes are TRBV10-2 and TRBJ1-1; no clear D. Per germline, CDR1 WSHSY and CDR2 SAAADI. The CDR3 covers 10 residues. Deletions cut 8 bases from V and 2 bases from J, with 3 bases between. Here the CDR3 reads CASRNTEAFF. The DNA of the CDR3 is TGCGCCAGCCGCAACACTGAAGCTTTCTTT.

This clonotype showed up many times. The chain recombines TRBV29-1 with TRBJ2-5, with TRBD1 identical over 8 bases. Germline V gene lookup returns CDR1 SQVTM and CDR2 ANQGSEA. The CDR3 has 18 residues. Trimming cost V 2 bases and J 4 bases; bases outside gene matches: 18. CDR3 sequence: CSVESAGGERSSPETQYF. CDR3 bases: TGCAGCGTTGAATCGGCAGGGGGCGAGAGAAGTTCACCAGAGACCCAGTACTTC. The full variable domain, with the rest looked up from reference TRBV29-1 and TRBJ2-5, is SAVISQKPSRDICQRGTSLTIQCQVDSQVTMMFWYRQQPGQSLTLIATANQGSEATYESGFVIDKFPISRPNLTFSTLTVSNMSPEDSSIYLCSVESAGGERSSPETQYFGPGTRLLVL.

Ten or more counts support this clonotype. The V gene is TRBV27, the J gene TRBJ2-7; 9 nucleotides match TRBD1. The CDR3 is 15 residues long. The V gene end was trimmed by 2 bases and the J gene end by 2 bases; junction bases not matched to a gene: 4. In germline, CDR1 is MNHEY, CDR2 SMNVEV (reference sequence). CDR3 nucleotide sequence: TGTGCCAGCAGTTTACCGGGACAGGGAACCTACGAGCAGTACTTC. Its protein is CASSLPGQGTYEQYF.

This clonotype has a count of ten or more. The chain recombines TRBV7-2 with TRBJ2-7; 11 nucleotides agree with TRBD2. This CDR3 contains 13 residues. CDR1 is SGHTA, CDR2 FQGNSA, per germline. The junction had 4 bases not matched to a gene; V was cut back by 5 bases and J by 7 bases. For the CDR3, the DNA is TGTGCCAGCAGCCTCGGACTAGCGGGTGAGCAGTACTTC. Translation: CASSLGLAGEQYF.

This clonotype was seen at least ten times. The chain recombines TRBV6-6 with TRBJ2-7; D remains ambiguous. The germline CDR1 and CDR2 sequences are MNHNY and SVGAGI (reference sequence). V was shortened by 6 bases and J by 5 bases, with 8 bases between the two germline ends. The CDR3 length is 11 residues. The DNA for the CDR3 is TGTGCCAGCAGGAAGGGCGACGAGCAGTACTTC. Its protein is CASRKGDEQYF.

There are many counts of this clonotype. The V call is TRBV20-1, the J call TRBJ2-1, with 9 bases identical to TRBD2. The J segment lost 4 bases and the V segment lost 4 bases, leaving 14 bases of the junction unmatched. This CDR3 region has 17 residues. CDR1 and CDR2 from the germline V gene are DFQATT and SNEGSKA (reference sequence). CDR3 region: CSAKSLIAGEGYNEQFF. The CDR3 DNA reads TGCAGTGCTAAGTCCCTCATAGCGGGAGAGGGATACAATGAGCAGTTCTTC.

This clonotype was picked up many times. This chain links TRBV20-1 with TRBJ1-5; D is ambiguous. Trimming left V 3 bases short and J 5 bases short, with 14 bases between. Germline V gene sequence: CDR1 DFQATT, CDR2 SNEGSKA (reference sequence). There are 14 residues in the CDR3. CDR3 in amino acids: CSASKGMSDQPQHF. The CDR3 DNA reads TGCAGTGCTAGTAAAGGAATGTCCGATCAGCCCCAGCATTTT.

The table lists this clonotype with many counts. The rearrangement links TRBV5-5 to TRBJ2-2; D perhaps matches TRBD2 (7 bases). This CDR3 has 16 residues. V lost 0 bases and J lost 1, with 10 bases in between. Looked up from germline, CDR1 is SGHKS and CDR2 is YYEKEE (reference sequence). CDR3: CASSLEGGRNTGELFF. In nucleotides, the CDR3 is TGTGCCAGCAGCTTGGAGGGGGGGAGGAACACCGGGGAGCTGTTTTTT.

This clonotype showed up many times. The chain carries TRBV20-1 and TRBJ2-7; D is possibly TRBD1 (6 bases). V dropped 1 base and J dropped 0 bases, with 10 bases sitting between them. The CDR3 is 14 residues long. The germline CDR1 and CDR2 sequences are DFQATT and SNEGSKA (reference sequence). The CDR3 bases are TGCAGTGCTAGAGGAGGACAGAGCTCCTACGAGCAGTACTTC. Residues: CSARGGQSSYEQYF.

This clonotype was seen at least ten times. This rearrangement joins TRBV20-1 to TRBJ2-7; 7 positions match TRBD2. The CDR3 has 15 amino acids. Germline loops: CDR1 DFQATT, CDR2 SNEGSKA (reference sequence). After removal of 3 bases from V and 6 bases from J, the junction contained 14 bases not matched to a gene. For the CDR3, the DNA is TGCAGTGCTAGCCTCGGGGGAGGGCCGGGATCCGAGCAGTACTTC. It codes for CSASLGGGPGSEQYF.

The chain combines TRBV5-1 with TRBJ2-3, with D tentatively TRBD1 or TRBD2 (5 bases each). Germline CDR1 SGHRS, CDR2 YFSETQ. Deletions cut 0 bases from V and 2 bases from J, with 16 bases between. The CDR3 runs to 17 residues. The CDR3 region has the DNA TGCGCCAGCAGCTTGGTTAGCGACAGTGCTTTCACAGATACGCAGTATTTT. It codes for CASSLVSDSAFTDTQYF.

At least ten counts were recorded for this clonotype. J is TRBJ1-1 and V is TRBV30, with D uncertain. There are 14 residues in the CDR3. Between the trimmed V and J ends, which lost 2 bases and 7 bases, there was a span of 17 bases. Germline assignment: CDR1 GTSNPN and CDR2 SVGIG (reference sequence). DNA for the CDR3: TGTGCCTGGAGTACGCTGGCCAGAGGTAATGAAGCTTTCTTT. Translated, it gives CAWSTLARGNEAFF.

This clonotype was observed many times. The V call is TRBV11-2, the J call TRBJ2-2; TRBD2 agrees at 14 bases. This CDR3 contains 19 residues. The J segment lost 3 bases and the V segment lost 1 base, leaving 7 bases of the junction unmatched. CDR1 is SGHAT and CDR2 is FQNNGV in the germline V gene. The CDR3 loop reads CASSLVGTSGSKDTGELFF. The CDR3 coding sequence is TGTGCCAGCAGCTTAGTCGGGACTAGCGGGAGTAAAGACACCGGGGAGCTGTTTTTT.

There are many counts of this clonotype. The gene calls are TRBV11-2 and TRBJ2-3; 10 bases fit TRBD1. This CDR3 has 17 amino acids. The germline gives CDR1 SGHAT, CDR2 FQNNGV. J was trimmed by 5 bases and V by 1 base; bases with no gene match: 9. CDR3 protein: CASSLGRTGGRVDTQYF. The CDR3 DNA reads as TGTGCCAGCAGCTTAGGTCGGACAGGGGGTCGAGTAGATACGCAGTATTTT.

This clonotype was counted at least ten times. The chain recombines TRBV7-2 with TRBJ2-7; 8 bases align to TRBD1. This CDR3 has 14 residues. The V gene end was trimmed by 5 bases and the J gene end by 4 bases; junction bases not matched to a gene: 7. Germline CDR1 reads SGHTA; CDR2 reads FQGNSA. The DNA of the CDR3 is TGTGCCAGCAGCAAGCAGACAGGGGCTTACGAGCAGTACTTC. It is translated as CASSKQTGAYEQYF.

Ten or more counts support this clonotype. CDR3 amino acids: CASSLGDRGSPLHF. In DNA form, the CDR3 reads TGTGCCAGCAGCTTAGGGGACAGGGGTTCACCCCTCCACTTT. The chain couples TRBV7-2 to TRBJ1-6, with 10 bases identical to TRBD1. Germline CDR1 and CDR2: SGHTA and FQGNSA. J lost 9 bases, V lost 1 base, and 0 bases had no gene match. The CDR3 sequence is 14 residues long.

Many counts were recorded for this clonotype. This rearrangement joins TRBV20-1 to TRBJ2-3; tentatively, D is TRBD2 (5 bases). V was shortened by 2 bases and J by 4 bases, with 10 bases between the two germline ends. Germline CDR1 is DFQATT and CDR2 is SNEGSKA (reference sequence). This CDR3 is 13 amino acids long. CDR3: CSARIEGPDTQYF. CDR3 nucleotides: TGCAGTGCTAGAATAGAGGGCCCAGATACGCAGTATTTT.

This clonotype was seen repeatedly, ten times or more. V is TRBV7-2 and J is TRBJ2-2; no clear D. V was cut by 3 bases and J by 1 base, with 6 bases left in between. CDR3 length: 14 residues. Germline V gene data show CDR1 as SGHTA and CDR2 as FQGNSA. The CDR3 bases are TGTGCCAGCAGCTTCGACGGGAACACCGGGGAGCTGTTTTTT. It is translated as CASSFDGNTGELFF.

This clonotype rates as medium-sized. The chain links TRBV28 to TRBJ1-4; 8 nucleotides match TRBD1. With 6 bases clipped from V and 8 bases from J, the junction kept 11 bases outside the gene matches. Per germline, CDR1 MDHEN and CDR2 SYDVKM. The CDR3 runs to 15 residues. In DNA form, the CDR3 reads TGTGCCAGCAGCTCTCAGGGGGCGCCTTTCGAAAAACTGTTTTTT. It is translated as CASSSQGAPFEKLFF. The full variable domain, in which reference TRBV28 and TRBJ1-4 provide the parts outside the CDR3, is DVKVTQSSRYLVKRTGEKVFLECVQDMDHENMFWYRQDPGLGLRLIYFSYDVKMKEKGDIPEGYSVSREKKERFSLILESASTNQTSMYLCASSSQGAPFEKLFFGSGTQLSVL.

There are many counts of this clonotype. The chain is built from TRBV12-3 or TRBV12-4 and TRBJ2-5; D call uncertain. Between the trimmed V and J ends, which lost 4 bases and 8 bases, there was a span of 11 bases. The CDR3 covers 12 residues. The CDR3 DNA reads TGTGCCAGCAGTTCCACAAGGACCACCCAGTACTTC. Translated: CASSSTRTTQYF.

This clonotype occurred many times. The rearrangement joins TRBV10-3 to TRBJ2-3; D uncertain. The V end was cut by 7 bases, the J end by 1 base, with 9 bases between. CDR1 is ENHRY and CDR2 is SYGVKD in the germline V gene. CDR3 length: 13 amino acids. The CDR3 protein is CAINTDGTDTQYF. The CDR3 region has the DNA TGTGCCATCAACACTGACGGCACAGATACGCAGTATTTT.